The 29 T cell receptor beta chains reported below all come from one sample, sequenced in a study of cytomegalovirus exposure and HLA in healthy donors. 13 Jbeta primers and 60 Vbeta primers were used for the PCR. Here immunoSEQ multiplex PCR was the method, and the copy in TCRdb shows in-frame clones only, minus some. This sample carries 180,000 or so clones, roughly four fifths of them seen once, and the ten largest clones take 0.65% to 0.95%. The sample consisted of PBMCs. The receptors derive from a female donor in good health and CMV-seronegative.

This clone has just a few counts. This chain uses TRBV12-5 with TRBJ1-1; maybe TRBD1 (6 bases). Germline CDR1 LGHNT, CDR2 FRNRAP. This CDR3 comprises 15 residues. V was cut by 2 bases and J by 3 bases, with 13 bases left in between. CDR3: CASGLTTGHDTEAFF. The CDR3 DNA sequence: TGTGCTAGTGGTTTGACTACAGGGCACGACACTGAAGCTTTCTTT.

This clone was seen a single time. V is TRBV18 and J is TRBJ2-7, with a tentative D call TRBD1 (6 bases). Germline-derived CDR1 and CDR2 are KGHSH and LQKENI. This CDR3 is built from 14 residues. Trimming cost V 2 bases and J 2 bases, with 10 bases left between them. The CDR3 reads CASSPSPGAYEQYF. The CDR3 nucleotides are TGTGCCAGCTCACCATCCCCAGGGGCCTACGAGCAGTACTTC.

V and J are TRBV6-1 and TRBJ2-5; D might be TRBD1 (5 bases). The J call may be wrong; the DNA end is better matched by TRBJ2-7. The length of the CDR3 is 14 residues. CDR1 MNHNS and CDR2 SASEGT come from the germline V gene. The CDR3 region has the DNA TGTGCCAGCAGTGCAGACCAGGGTTCTTACGAGCAGTACTTC. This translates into CASSADQGSYEQYF.

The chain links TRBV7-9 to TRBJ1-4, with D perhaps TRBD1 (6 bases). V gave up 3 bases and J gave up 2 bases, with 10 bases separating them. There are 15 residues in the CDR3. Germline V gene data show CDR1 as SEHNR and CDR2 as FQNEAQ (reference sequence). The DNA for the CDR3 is TGTGCCAGCAGCTTGCGGACAGACACTAATGAAAAACTGTTTTTT. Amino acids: CASSLRTDTNEKLFF.

CDR3 DNA sequence: TGCAGCGTTGAGGACAGAGGCGGACAGAACTATGGCTACACCTTC. Protein product: CSVEDRGGQNYGYTF. This sequence joins TRBV29-1 and TRBJ1-2, with D maybe TRBD1 (6 bases). The CDR3 spans 15 residues. Trimming cost V 3 bases and J 2 bases, with 16 bases left between them. Germline V gene data show CDR1 as SQVTM and CDR2 as ANQGSEA.

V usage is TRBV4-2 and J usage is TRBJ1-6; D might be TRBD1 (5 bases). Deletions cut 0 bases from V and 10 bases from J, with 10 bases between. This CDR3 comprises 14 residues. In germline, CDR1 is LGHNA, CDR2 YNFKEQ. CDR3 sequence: CASSQDRGVSPLHF. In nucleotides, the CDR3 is TGTGCCAGCAGCCAAGATCGGGGGGTCTCACCCCTCCACTTT.

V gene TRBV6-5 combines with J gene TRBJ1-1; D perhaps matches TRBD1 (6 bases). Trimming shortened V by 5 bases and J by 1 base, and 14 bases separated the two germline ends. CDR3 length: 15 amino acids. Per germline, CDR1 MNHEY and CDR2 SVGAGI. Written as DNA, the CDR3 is TGTGCCAGCAGTCCCCACAGGGAAAAGAACACTGAAGCTTTCTTT. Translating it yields CASSPHREKNTEAFF.

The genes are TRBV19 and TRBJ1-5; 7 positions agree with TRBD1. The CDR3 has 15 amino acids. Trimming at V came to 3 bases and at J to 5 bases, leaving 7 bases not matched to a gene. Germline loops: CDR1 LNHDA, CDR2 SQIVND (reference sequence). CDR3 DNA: TGTGCCAGTAGTATTTCGGGGACAGTTTATCAGCCCCAGCATTTT. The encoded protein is CASSISGTVYQPQHF.

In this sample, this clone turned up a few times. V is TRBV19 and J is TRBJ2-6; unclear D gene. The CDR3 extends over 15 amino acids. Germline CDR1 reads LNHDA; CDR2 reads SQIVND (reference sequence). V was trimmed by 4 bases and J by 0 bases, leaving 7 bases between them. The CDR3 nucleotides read TGTGCCAGTAGTACGGAGTTCTCTGGGGCCAACGTCCTGACTTTC. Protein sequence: CASSTEFSGANVLTF.

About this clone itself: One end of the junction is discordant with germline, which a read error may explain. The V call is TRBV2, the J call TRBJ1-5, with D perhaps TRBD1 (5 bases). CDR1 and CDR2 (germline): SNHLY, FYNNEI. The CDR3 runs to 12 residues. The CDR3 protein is CASKGDGQPQHF. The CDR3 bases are TGTGCAAGCAAAGGGGATGGGCAGCCCCAGCATTTT.

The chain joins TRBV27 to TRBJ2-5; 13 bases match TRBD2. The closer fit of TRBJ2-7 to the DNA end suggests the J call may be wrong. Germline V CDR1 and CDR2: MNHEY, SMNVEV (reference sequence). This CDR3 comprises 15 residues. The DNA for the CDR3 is TGTGCCAGCAGTTCGACTAGCGGGGGGTCCTACGAGCAGTACTTC. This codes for CASSSTSGGSYEQYF.

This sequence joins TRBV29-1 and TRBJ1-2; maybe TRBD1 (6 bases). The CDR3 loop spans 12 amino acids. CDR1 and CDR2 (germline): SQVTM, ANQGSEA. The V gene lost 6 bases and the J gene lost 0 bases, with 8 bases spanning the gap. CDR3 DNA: TGCAGCGTGGACAGTCCTAACTATGGCTACACCTTC. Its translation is CSVDSPNYGYTF.

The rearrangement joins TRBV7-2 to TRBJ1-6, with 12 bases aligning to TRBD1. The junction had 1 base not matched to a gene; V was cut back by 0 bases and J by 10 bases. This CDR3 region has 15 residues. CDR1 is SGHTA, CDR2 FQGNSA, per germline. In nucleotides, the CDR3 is TGTGCCAGCAGCTTAGCGGGACAGGGGGCCTCACCCCTCCACTTT. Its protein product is CASSLAGQGASPLHF.

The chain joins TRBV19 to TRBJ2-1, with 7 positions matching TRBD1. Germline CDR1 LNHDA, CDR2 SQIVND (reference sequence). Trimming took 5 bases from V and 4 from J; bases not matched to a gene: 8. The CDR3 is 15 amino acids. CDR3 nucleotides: TGTGCCAGTAGTCGGACAGGAGAAAGATACAATGAGCAGTTCTTC. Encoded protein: CASSRTGERYNEQFF.

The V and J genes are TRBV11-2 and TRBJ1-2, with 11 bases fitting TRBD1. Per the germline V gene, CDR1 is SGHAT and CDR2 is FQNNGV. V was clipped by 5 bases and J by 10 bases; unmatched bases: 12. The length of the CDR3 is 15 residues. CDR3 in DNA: TGTGCCAGCAGCCCCTCGGGGGGACAGGGGGTGGACTACACCTTC. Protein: CASSPSGGQGVDYTF. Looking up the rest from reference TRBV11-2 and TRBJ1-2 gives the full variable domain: EAGVAQSPRYKIIEKRQSVAFWCNPISGHATLYWYQQILGQGPKLLIQFQNNGVVDDSQLPKDRFSAERLKGVDSTLKIQPAKLEDSAVYLCASSPSGGQGVDYTFGSGTRLTVV.

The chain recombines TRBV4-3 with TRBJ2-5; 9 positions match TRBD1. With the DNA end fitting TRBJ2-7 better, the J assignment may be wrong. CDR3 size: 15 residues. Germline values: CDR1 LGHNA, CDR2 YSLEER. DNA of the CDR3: TGCGCCAGCAGCCAAGCAGGGACAGGGCCGTACGAGCAGTACTTC. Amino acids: CASSQAGTGPYEQYF.

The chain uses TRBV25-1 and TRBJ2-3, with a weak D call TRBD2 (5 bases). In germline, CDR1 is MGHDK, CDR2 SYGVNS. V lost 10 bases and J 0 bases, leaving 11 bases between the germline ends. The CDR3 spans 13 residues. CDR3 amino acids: CATSAASTDTQYF. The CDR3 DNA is TGTGCCACCTCAGCGGCTAGCACAGATACGCAGTATTTT.

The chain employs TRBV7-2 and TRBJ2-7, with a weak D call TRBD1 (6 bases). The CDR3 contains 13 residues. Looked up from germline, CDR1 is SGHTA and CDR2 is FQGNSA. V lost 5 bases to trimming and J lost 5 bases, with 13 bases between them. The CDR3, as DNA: TGTGCCAGCAGCCGGGACACCCACCACGAGCAGTACTTC. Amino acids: CASSRDTHHEQYF.

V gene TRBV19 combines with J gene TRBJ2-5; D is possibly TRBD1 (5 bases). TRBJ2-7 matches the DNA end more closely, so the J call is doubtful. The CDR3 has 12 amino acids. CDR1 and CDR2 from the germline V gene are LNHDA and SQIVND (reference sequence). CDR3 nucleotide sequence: TGTGCCAGTAGTATAGGTGGGGCCGAGCAGTACTTC. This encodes CASSIGGAEQYF.

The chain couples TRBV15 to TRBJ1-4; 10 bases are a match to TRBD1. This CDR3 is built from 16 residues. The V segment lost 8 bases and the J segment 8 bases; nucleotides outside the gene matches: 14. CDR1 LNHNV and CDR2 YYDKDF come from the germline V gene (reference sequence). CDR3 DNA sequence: TGTGCCACCGAACGGCCCGACAGGGGGCTAGGAGAAAAACTGTTTTTT. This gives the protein CATERPDRGLGEKLFF.

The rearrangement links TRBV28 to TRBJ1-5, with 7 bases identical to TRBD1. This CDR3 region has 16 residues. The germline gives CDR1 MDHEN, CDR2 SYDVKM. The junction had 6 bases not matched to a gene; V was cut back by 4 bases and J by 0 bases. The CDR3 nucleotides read TGTGCCAGCAGTTCCCGACAGGGCCGTAGCAATCAGCCCCAGCATTTT. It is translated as CASSSRQGRSNQPQHF.

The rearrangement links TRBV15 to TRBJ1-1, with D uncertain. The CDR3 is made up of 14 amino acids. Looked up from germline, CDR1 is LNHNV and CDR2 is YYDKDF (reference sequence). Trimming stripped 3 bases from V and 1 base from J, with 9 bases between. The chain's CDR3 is CATSRDTTNTEAFF. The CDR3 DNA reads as TGTGCCACCAGCAGGGATACTACGAACACTGAAGCTTTCTTT.

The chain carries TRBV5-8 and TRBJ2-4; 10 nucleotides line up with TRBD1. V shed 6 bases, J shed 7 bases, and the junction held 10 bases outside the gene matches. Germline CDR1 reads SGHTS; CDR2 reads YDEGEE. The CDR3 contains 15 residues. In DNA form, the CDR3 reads TGTGCCAGCACCTCCTTGGGACAGGGGTTTAACATTCAGTACTTC. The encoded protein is CASTSLGQGFNIQYF. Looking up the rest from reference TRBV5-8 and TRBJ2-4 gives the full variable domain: EAGVTQSPTHLIKTRGQQATLRCSPISGHTSVYWYQQALGLGLQFLLWYDEGEERNRGNFPPRFSGRQFPNYSSELNVNALELEDSALYLCASTSLGQGFNIQYFGAGTRLSVL.

DNA of the CDR3: TGTGCCAGCTCACCACTTTTAGGACAGGGCGAAGGAGACACTGAAGCTTTCTTT. Encoded protein: CASSPLLGQGEGDTEAFF. The rearrangement joins TRBV18 to TRBJ1-1, with 8 bases identical to TRBD1. The CDR3 loop spans 18 amino acids. Germline V gives CDR1 KGHSH, CDR2 LQKENI. Germline trimming cut 1 base from V and 3 bases from J; bases unmatched to any gene: 13.

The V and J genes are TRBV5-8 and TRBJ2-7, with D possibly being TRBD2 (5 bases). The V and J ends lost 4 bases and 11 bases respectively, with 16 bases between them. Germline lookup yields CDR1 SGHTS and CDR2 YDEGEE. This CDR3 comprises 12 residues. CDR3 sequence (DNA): TGTGCCAGCAGCCCGCGGATGATCGGGAAGTACTTC. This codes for CASSPRMIGKYF.

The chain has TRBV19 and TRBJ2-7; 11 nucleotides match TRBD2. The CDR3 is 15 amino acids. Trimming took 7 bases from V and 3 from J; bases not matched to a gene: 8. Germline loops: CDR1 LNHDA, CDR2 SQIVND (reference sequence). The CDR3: CASTERGTSGYEQYF. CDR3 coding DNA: TGTGCCAGTACCGAAAGGGGGACTAGCGGCTACGAGCAGTACTTC.

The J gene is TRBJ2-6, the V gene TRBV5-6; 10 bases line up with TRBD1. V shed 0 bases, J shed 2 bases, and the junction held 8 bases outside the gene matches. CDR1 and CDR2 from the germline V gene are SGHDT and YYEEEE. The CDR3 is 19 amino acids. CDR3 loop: CASSLVGQGSSAGANVLTF. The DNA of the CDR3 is TGTGCCAGCAGCTTGGTGGGACAGGGGAGTTCGGCTGGGGCCAACGTCCTGACTTTC.

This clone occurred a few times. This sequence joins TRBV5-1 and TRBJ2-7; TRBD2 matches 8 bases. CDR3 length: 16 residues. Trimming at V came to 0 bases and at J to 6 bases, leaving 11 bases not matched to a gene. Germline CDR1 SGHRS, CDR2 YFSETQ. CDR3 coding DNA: TGCGCCAGCAGCTTGGATTCGGGAGCACTAGCGGCCGAGCAGTACTTC. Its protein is CASSLDSGALAAEQYF.

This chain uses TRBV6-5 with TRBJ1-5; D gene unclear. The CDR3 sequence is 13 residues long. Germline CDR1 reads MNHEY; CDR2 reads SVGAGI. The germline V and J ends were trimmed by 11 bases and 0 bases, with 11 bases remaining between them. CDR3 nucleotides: TGTGCCTCCAGACGGGATAGCAATCAGCCCCAGCATTTT. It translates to CASRRDSNQPQHF.